Below are 9 T cell receptor beta chains sequenced from a single sample in a study of Graves' ophthalmopathy and Graves' hyperthyroidism. Scientists amplified the TCR beta CDR3 regions from RNA transcripts. Investigators did first-round RT-PCR with HTBI primers, then second-round multiplex PCR. TCRdb fed the multiplex PCR reads into MiXCR, producing one record per CDR3 protein. The table shows hundreds of thousands of distinct CDR3 sequences, with about a fifth occurring only once. The specimen was peripheral blood. Receptors were obtained from a woman aged 18-29 years with stable Graves' hyperthyroidism. Some clones in this sample may be carry-over from other donors' samples.

This sequence joins TRBV4-2 and TRBJ2-5, with 9 bases that match TRBD2. V was pared by 0 bases and J by 5 bases, with 10 bases of the junction left unmatched. This CDR3 spans 17 amino acids. Germline lookup yields CDR1 LGHNA and CDR2 YNFKEQ. The CDR3 sequence: CASSQDGSSGVRETQYF. The CDR3 DNA follows: TGTGCCAGCAGCCAAGACGGGTCTAGCGGGGTTCGGGAGACCCAGTACTTC.

The rearrangement uses TRBV6-1 and TRBJ2-5; perhaps D is TRBD1 or TRBD2 (5 bases each). The germline V gene has CDR1 MNHNS and CDR2 SASEGT. CDR3 length: 15 residues. The V gene lost 4 bases and the J gene lost 3 bases, with 15 bases spanning the gap. The CDR3 coding sequence is TGTGCCAGCAGTGGCGTAGGGACCGCAAAAGAGACCCAGTACTTC. Translated, it gives CASSGVGTAKETQYF.

This clonotype has a handful of counts. The chain combines TRBV18 with TRBJ1-2; a weak D match, TRBD1 (5 bases). Germline V gives CDR1 KGHSH, CDR2 LQKENI. This CDR3 spans 16 amino acids. V was cut by 4 bases and J by 4 bases, with 19 bases left in between. The CDR3 bases are TGTGCCAGCTCACAATCCGGGACCCCTATCTCCTATGGCTACACCTTC. Protein sequence: CASSQSGTPISYGYTF.

The chain employs TRBV25-1 and TRBJ2-2; D unclear. The CDR3 extends over 13 amino acids. Trimming stripped 3 bases from V and 7 bases from J, with 9 bases between. Germline CDR1 reads MGHDK; CDR2 reads SYGVNS. Written as DNA, the CDR3 is TGTGCCAGCAGTGAGGCCGAAGTCGGGGAGCTGTTTTTT. It translates to CASSEAEVGELFF.

A remark on this clonotype: Compared with germline, one end of the junction differs, possibly owing to a read error. V is TRBV4-1 and J is TRBJ2-2, with 9 bases aligning to TRBD1. Germline V CDR1 and CDR2: MGHRA, YSYEKL. This CDR3 has 18 residues. CDR3 bases: TGCGCCAGCAGCCACCAAACCGGGACAGGGAGGTGGGCCGGGGAGCTGTCTTTT. This translates into CASSHQTGTGRWAGELSF.

On this clonotype: A much larger clone differs by one base, so this may be a read error. The chain couples TRBV5-1 to TRBJ1-2; D gene unclear. This CDR3 spans 15 amino acids. Germline V lookup: CDR1 SGHRS, CDR2 YFSETQ. The CDR3 region is CASSPSAPDLYGFTF. In DNA form, the CDR3 reads TGCGCCAGCAGCCCGTCCGCGCCTGACTTGTATGGCTTCACCTTC.

This clonotype was seen ten or more times. This chain links TRBV7-9 with TRBJ1-5, with D possibly TRBD1 on 5 matching bases. Per the germline V gene, CDR1 is SEHNR and CDR2 is FQNEAQ (reference sequence). The length of the CDR3 is 16 residues. V gave up 5 bases and J gave up 2 bases, with 16 bases separating them. The CDR3 DNA reads as TGTGCCAGCAGCACCTCCCTGGGGGGGGGCAATCAGCCCCAGCATTTT. Its protein product is CASSTSLGGGNQPQHF.

The rearrangement links TRBV14 to TRBJ1-1, with D possibly TRBD1 on 5 matching bases. This CDR3 region has 16 residues. Germline CDR1 is SGHDN and CDR2 is FVKESK. V lost 2 bases and J lost 1, with 14 bases in between. The DNA for the CDR3 is TGTGCCAGCAGCCAAAGCCCGACAGTTCAGAACACTGAAGCTTTCTTT. Its protein product is CASSQSPTVQNTEAFF.

This rearrangement joins TRBV6-1 to TRBJ2-5; the D gene could be TRBD1 or TRBD2 (5 bases each). The CDR3 runs 14 residues. Germline CDR1 reads MNHNS; CDR2 reads SASEGT. The germline V and J ends were trimmed by 7 bases and 3 bases, with 15 bases remaining between them. The DNA of the CDR3 is TGTGCCAGCATAAAAGGGGACCAAGAAGAGACCCAGTACTTC. Its translation: CASIKGDQEETQYF.